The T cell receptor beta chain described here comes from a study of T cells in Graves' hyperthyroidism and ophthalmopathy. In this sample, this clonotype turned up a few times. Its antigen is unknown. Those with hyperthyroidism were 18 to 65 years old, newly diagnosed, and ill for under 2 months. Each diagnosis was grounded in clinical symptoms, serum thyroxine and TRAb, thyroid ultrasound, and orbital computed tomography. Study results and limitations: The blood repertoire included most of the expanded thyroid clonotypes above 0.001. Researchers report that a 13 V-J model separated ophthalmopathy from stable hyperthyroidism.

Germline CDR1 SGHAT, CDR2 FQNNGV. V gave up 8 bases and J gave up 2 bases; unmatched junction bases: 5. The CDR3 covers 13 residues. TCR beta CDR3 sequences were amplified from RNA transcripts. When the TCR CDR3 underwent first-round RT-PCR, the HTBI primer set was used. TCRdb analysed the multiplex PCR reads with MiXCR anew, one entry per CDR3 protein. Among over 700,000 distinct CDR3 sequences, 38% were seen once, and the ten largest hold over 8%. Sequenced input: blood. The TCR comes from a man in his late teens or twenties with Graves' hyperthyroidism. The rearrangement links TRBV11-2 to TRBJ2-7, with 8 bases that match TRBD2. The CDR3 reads CASGRGGAYEQYF. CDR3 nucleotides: TGTGCCAGCGGACGGGGGGGGGCCTACGAGCAGTACTTC.